This T cell receptor beta chain was recovered during a study of blood T cell repertoires in COVID-19 (dated by TCRdb to 2020 to 2021). Concerning the study at large: Samples covering the acute and convalescent phases of COVID-19 were provided by collaborators in the United States, Italy and Spain. The material from the prospective study consisted of cDNA or gDNA derived from T cells, B-cell-depleted T cells, or PBMCs. Deeply sampled blood TCRbeta repertoires from subjects exposed to, actively infected with, or recovered from COVID-19 were included in the dataset. The repertoires were made available in a free public database intended to serve as a resource for research on the immune response to SARS-CoV-2. The samples were drawn from the first 160 participants of the ongoing ImmuneRACE study and from 950 to 1,500 subjects provided by 6 global collaborators. Nearly every sample came with metadata listing a de-identified subject ID, COVID-19 status, age in years and sex. Where available, HLA class I and class II types were obtained from metadata supplied by the sample provider rather than from assay-based typing. What the work shows at the level of the full study, not this receptor alone: The quantity of clinical and demographic metadata differed by source and by participant and was supplied without curation.

Via the germline V gene, CDR1 is SGDLS and CDR2 YYNGEE. The CDR3 runs 14 amino acids, cysteine and phenylalanine included. CDR3 DNA is the only sequence kept; it has 42 bases, read in frame from the first base. V is cut by 4 bases and J by 5 bases, and the space between the germline ends is 15 bases. In the prospective study, participants were roughly 18 to 100 years old, resided in fewer than 25 geographic areas of the United States, and were enrolled through a virtual design. In the prospective study, cohorts were assigned on the basis of participant-reported clinical history obtained from a screening survey and a study questionnaire. For ImmuneRACE Cohort 3, a participant was defined as recovered based on two consecutive negative NP/OP PCR tests, clearance by a healthcare professional, or resolution of symptoms. In the prospective study, mobile phlebotomists collected whole blood, serum and a nasopharyngeal or oropharyngeal swab from each participant. Additional blood draws and questionnaires over an approximately 2-month period could optionally be provided by prospective study participants. Before DNA extraction, blood samples from the prospective study were shipped at room temperature or frozen.

TCRbeta CDR3 regions were amplified from genomic DNA by means of the immunoSEQ Assay, a bias-controlled multiplex PCR. Concerning the study's data processing: The number of nucleated cells in each sample was estimated by amplification of reference gene primers within the assay. To quantify the absolute abundance of each unique TCRbeta CDR3 rearrangement, sequence reads were collapsed and filtered. For each sample, productive Simpson clonality was calculated as the square root of Simpson's diversity index over productive rearrangements. As stored in TCRdb, this immuneACCESS dataset retains in-frame rearrangements with V and J assigned. A fraction of the clones does not appear; measured against another copy, unresolved V genes explain less than half of the discrepancy, and the remainder lacks a known reason. From that table come the V and J calls and clone size; the DNA was used to work out D and trimming. This sample is represented by 150,000 to 200,000 clones; approximately 80% of them were singletons. The leading ten clones occupy 3.4% of the sample.

For this clone: Its cognate antigen has yet to be identified. Nothing much larger sits one base from this clone, and base qualities are not available.

The TCR comes from an older woman who had recovered from COVID-19. Sequenced input: PBMCs or T cells enriched from blood (not recorded which). The rearranged chain carries TRBV9 and TRBJ1-1, with the D gene not clear enough to name. The CDR3 protein sequence reads: CASSQAASGTEAFF. The nucleotide sequence reads TGTGCCAGCAGCCAGGCGGCCAGCGGAACTGAAGCTTTCTTT.